Following are 14 T cell receptor beta chains from one sample sequenced in a study of beta chain features in type 1 diabetes. Antigens of these TCRs are unknown. Expressed TCRB transcripts got sequenced, as all isolated RNA was reverse transcribed. TCRdb's copy holds only in-frame clones and misses some; the assay was immunoSEQ multiplex PCR. The sample has some 120,000 clones; 15% to 20% are singletons. Study outcomes and limitations: Moderately but significantly shorter TCRB CDR3s were found in Type 1 diabetes patients in all four CD4+ subsets.

The sequencing input was central memory CD4+ T cells from blood. The receptors were sampled from a man younger than 30 with type 1 diabetes.

This clone appeared a few times. The chain couples TRBV5-4 to TRBJ2-1; D is possibly TRBD1 (7 bases). Trimming removed 4 bases at V and 3 bases at J, with 17 bases between. CDR1 SGHNT and CDR2 YYREEE come from the germline V gene (reference sequence). The CDR3 length is 16 residues. This CDR3 reads CASSPAGTDLYNEQFF. The CDR3 DNA reads TGTGCCAGCAGCCCGGCGGGGACAGATCTCTACAATGAGCAGTTCTTC. The full variable domain, completed using reference TRBV5-4 and TRBJ2-1, is ETGVTQSPTHLIKTRGQQVTLRCSSQSGHNTVSWYQQALGQGPQFIFQYYREEENGRGNFPPRFSGLQFPNYSSELNVNALELDDSALYLCASSPAGTDLYNEQFFGPGTRLTVL.

This clone was seen only a few times. The rearrangement joins TRBV25-1 to TRBJ2-7; no definite D call. Trimming took off 1 base at V and 7 bases at J, with 14 bases between the two ends. The CDR3 consists of 14 residues. The V gene's germline CDR1 is MGHDK and CDR2 SYGVNS. Here the CDR3 reads CASSEWSQTEEQYF. The CDR3 nucleotides read TGTGCCAGCAGTGAATGGAGCCAAACGGAAGAGCAGTACTTC.

This rearrangement joins TRBV30 to TRBJ2-3, with D maybe TRBD2 (6 bases). Trimming took off 8 bases at V and 0 bases at J, with 12 bases between the two ends. The CDR3 extends over 13 amino acids. CDR1 is GTSNPN and CDR2 is SVGIG in the germline V gene (reference sequence). CDR3: CAGGNSSTDTQYF. The CDR3 nucleotides are TGTGCCGGAGGGAACTCTAGCACAGATACGCAGTATTTT.

V gene TRBV18 combines with J gene TRBJ2-5; no clear D gene. The CDR3 has 15 amino acids. In germline, CDR1 is KGHSH, CDR2 LQKENI. Trimming stripped 6 bases from V and 5 bases from J, with 19 bases between. Here the CDR3 reads CASSPAASEWETQYF. CDR3 bases: TGTGCCAGCTCCCCGGCGGCGTCAGAGTGGGAGACCCAGTACTTC.

In its sample, this clone was seen a few times. V is TRBV11-1 and J is TRBJ2-1; the match to TRBD2 covers 12 bases. This CDR3 is built from 16 residues. Germline loops: CDR1 SGHAT, CDR2 FQDESV (reference sequence). Trimming cost V 4 bases and J 5 bases; bases outside gene matches: 6. CDR3 sequence (DNA): TGTGCCAGCAGCTCGCTAGCGGGGGGGATGAACAATGAGCAGTTCTTC. This codes for CASSSLAGGMNNEQFF.

The J gene is TRBJ2-3, the V gene TRBV5-1, with 8 bases that match TRBD2. After removal of 2 bases from V and 4 bases from J, the junction contained 0 bases not matched to a gene. The V gene's germline CDR1 is SGHRS and CDR2 YFSETQ. The CDR3 runs to 13 residues. CDR3 DNA: TGCGCCAGCAGCTTAGCGGGAGCAGATACGCAGTATTTT. Protein sequence: CASSLAGADTQYF. The full variable domain, with the rest looked up from reference TRBV5-1 and TRBJ2-3, is KAGVTQTPRYLIKTRGQQVTLSCSPISGHRSVSWYQQTPGQGLQFLFEYFSETQRNKGNFPGRFSGRQFSNSRSEMNVSTLELGDSALYLCASSLAGADTQYFGPGTRLTVL.

V usage is TRBV7-2 and J usage is TRBJ2-1; no clear D gene. From germline, CDR1 is SGHTA and CDR2 FQGNSA. The length of the CDR3 is 14 residues. Trimming stripped 5 bases from V and 3 bases from J, with 11 bases between. The CDR3 DNA sequence: TGTGCCAGCAGCCTACTGACTGGCTACAATGAGCAGTTCTTC. This codes for CASSLLTGYNEQFF.

The sample holds a few counts of this clone. This chain links TRBV6-5 with TRBJ2-7; 7 nucleotides match TRBD1. The trim removed 2 bases at V and 2 bases at J, leaving 3 bases unmatched. Germline V lookup: CDR1 MNHEY, CDR2 SVGAGI. This CDR3 spans 14 amino acids. CDR3: CASSYPDRTYEQYF. The CDR3 region has the DNA TGTGCCAGCAGTTACCCGGACAGGACCTACGAGCAGTACTTC.

V is TRBV29-1 and J is TRBJ1-1, with no clear D. Germline assignment: CDR1 SQVTM and CDR2 ANQGSEA. CDR3 size: 12 residues. Trimming took off 6 bases at V and 3 bases at J, with 11 bases between the two ends. This CDR3 reads CSVAPSYTEAFF. CDR3 DNA: TGCAGCGTGGCCCCCAGTTACACTGAAGCTTTCTTT.

This clone turned up a few times. This chain joins TRBV20-1 and TRBJ2-6, with unresolved D. Trimming removed 7 bases from V and 0 bases from J, with 1 base in between. The CDR3 length is 11 residues. Germline V gives CDR1 DFQATT, CDR2 SNEGSKA (reference sequence). The CDR3 sequence: CSVSGANVLTF. DNA for the CDR3: TGCAGTGTCTCTGGGGCCAACGTCCTGACTTTC.

The table lists this clone with a few counts. The rearrangement links TRBV10-3 to TRBJ1-1; D is uncertain. Germline assignment: CDR1 ENHRY and CDR2 SYGVKD. The CDR3 sequence is 14 residues long. The V and J ends lost 5 bases and 3 bases respectively, with 13 bases between them. CDR3 sequence reads: CAISTVNGDTEAFF. CDR3 sequence (DNA): TGTGCCATCAGTACCGTGAACGGGGACACTGAAGCTTTCTTT.

A word on this clone: The DNA is left out, because the CDR3 cannot be placed on it with certainty; the CDR3 is given as TCRdb lists it. This chain joins TRBV30 and TRBJ2-7; the table assigns TRBD2, which was not confirmed against the DNA. Inclusive of both ends, the CDR3 amounts to 14 amino acids. The germline V gene has CDR1 GTSNPN and CDR2 SVGIG (reference sequence). The CDR3 sequence: CAWGPGTSGSPAYF.

This clone was seen a handful of times. V is TRBV2 and J is TRBJ1-5, with TRBD1 identical over 7 bases. There are 14 residues in the CDR3. From germline, CDR1 is SNHLY and CDR2 FYNNEI. After removal of 1 base from V and 6 bases from J, the junction contained 3 bases not matched to a gene. This CDR3 is CASSEGQGRQPQHF. CDR3 sequence (DNA): TGTGCCAGCAGTGAAGGACAGGGCCGTCAGCCCCAGCATTTT. Combining the CDR3 with reference TRBV2 and TRBJ1-5 gives the whole variable domain EPEVTQTPSHQVTQMGQEVILRCVPISNHLYFYWYRQILGQKVEFLVSFYNNEISEKSEIFDDQFSVERPDGSNFTLKIRSTKLEDSAMYFCASSEGQGRQPQHFGDGTRLSIL.

This chain joins TRBV5-4 and TRBJ1-1; 8 nucleotides agree with TRBD1. The CDR3 loop spans 14 amino acids. In germline, CDR1 is SGHNT, CDR2 YYREEE (reference sequence). V lost 1 base to trimming and J lost 3 bases; unmatched junction nucleotides: 2. CDR3: CASSLNRGDTEAFF. The CDR3 bases are TGTGCCAGCAGCTTGAACAGGGGGGACACTGAAGCTTTCTTT.